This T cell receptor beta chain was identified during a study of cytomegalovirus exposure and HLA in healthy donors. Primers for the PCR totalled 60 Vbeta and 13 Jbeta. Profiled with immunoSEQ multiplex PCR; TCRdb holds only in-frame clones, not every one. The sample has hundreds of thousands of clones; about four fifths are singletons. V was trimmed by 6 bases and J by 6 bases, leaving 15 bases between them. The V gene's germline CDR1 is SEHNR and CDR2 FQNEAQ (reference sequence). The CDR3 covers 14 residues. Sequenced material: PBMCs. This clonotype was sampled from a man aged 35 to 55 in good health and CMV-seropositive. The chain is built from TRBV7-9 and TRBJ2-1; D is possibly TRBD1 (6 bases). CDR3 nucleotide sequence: TGTGCCAGCAGAGGGGGAGCAGAAGGCAATGAGCAGTTCTTC. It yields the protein CASRGGAEGNEQFF. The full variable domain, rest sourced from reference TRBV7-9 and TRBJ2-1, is DTGVSQNPRHKITKRGQNVTFRCDPISEHNRLYWYRQTLGQGPEFLTYFQNEAQLEKSRLLSDRFSAERPKGSFSTLEIQRTEQGDSAMYLCASRGGAEGNEQFFGPGTRLTVL.